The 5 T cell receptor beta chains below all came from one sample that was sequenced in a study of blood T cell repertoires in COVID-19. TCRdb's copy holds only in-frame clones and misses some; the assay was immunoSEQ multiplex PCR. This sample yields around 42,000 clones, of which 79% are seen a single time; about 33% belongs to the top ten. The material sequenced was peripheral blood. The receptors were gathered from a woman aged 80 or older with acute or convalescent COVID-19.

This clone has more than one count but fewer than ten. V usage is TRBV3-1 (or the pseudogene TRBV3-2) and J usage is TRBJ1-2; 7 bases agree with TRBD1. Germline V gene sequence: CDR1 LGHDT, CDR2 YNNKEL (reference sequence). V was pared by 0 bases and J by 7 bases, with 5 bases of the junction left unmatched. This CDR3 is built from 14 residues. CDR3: CASSQDPAGGGYTF. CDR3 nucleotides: TGTGCCAGCAGCCAAGATCCCGCAGGGGGTGGCTACACCTTC.

CDR3 nucleotides: TGTGCCAGCAGCCTCTGGGACAGGCGAGGCTACACCTTC. Encoded protein: CASSLWDRRGYTF. The gene calls are TRBV3-1 (or the pseudogene TRBV3-2) and TRBJ1-2; 8 nucleotides line up with TRBD1. This CDR3 contains 13 residues. The V segment lost 4 bases and the J segment 8 bases; nucleotides outside the gene matches: 6. Germline values: CDR1 LGHDT, CDR2 YNNKEL (reference sequence).

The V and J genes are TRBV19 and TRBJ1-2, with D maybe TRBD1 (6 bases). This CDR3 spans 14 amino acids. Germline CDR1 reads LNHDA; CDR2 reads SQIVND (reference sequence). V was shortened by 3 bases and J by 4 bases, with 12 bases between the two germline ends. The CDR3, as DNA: TGTGCCAGTAGTATCCAGGGGTCCGGCTATGGCTACACCTTC. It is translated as CASSIQGSGYGYTF.

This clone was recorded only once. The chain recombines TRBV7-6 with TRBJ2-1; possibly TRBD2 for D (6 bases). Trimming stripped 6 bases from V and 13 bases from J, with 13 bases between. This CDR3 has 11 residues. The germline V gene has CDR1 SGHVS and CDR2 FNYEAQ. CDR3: CASSSGTGQFF. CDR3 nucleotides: TGTGCCAGCAGTTCCGGGACTGGCCAGTTCTTC. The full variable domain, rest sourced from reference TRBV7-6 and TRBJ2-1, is GAGVSQSPRYKVTKRGQDVALRCDPISGHVSLYWYRQALGQGPEFLTYFNYEAQQDKSGLPNDRFSAERPEGSISTLTIQRTEQRDSAMYRCASSSGTGQFFGPGTRLTVL.

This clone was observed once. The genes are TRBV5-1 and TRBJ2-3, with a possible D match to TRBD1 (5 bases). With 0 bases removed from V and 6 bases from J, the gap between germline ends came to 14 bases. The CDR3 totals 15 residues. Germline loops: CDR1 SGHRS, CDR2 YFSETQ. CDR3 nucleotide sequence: TGCGCCAGCAGCTTGGTGGCAGGGCGTTCGGATACGCAGTATTTT. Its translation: CASSLVAGRSDTQYF.